This is a list of T cell receptor beta chains from one sample in a study of T cell repertoires in cytomegalovirus infection. TCRdb passed the reads through MiXCR, listing each CDR3 protein once. The sample yields some 97,000 distinct CDR3 sequences, 23% seen once. Sequencing was performed on CD8+ T cells from PBMCs. The source is a human donor in good health (CMV status not recorded). Some clones in this sample may be carry-over from other donors' samples. Both conserved end residues are part of each CDR3. The D gene is left open where the match is weak. Part of the rows lack a size; the others show once, few, many or a class for expanded clones.

cdr3_nt,cdr3_aa,v_call,d_call,clone_size,j_call
TGTGCCAGCAGTGGCGGTCAGGGAGACACTGAAGCTTTCTTT,CASSGGQGDTEAFF,TRBV2,NA,NA,TRBJ1-1
TGTGCCAGCAGTCCCGGGAATTCCTACGAGCAGTACTTC,CASSPGNSYEQYF,TRBV6-4,NA,NA,TRBJ2-7
TGTGCCAGCAAGGTGAACACTGAAGCTTTCTTT,CASKVNTEAFF,TRBV27,NA,few,TRBJ1-1
TGTGCCAGCTTAGACAGGGGGACCGAAGCTTTCTTT,CASLDRGTEAFF,TRBV6-6,TRBD1,NA,TRBJ1-1
TGTGCCAGTAGTATGGTGCAGCAGCCCCAGCATTTT,CASSMVQQPQHF,TRBV19,NA,NA,TRBJ1-5
TGTGCCAGCAGTCGGACCCGCGCGGACACCGGGGAGCTGTTTTTT,CASSRTRADTGELFF,TRBV6-6,NA,few,TRBJ2-2
TGTGCCAGCAGCTTACCCGGGTTTGGGGGCCACAATGAGCAGTTCTTC,CASSLPGFGGHNEQFF,TRBV7-9,NA,many,TRBJ2-1
TGTGCCAGCAGCCATCCGGGGGCCTACAATGAGCAGTTCTTC,CASSHPGAYNEQFF,TRBV14,NA,NA,TRBJ2-1
TGTGCCAGTAGTATCGCTAGCGGGGCCGAGCAGTACTTC,CASSIASGAEQYF,TRBV19,TRBD2,few,TRBJ2-7
TGCAGTGCTGACTATACTAGCGGGAGTCTCTACGAGCAGTACTTC,CSADYTSGSLYEQYF,TRBV20-1,TRBD2,NA,TRBJ2-7
TGTGCCAGCAGCCCCGGGGGGCCCCGGAGGGGCTACACCTTC,CASSPGGPRRGYTF,TRBV12-3/TRBV12-4,NA,NA,TRBJ1-2
TGTGCCAGCAGCGCCGCGGACAGTAGGCGCGGCTACACCTTC,CASSAADSRRGYTF,TRBV9,NA,NA,TRBJ1-2
TGCAGTGCTATACATGGGTCCGGGACTAGTCGCGAGCAGTTCTTC,CSAIHGSGTSREQFF,TRBV20-1,TRBD2,few,TRBJ2-1
TGTGCCAGCAGCCTGTACGCAGGGAACACCGGGGAGCTGTTTTTT,CASSLYAGNTGELFF,TRBV4-2,NA,few,TRBJ2-2
TGTGCCAGCAGTGAGATAGCGGGGGGCGGCACAGATACGCAGTATTTT,CASSEIAGGGTDTQYF,TRBV6-2/TRBV6-3,TRBD2,NA,TRBJ2-3
TGCGCCAGCAGCCAAGATCGGAATAGCGGAGGCTACGAGCAGTACTTC,CASSQDRNSGGYEQYF,TRBV4-1,NA,few,TRBJ2-7
TGTGCCAGTAGTATAAGTCAGGGTGTTGAGCAGTTCTTC,CASSISQGVEQFF,TRBV19,NA,few,TRBJ2-1
TGCAGTGCTAGAAATCGGTCAACAGTCCTCTATGGCTACACCTTC,CSARNRSTVLYGYTF,TRBV20-1,NA,NA,TRBJ1-2
TGTGCCAGCAGCTCCGGGTCGGCCGGTGTTTTTAACACAGATACGCAGTATTTT,CASSSGSAGVFNTDTQYF,TRBV11-2,NA,many,TRBJ2-3
TGCAGCGCCCCTGGGGAGACTCTAGCGTTCGGATCCTACAATGAGCAGTTCTTC,CSAPGETLAFGSYNEQFF,TRBV29-1,NA,once,TRBJ2-1
TGCAGTGCTGACACAAGGGCCCGGGGGGTTGAAAAACTGTTTTTT,CSADTRARGVEKLFF,TRBV20-1,NA,few,TRBJ1-4
TGTGCCAGCAGTTTATTCCCTACCCTTTCTGACCCCGGGGAGCTGTTTTTT,CASSLFPTLSDPGELFF,TRBV12-3/TRBV12-4,NA,many,TRBJ2-2
TGTGCCAGCAGGGATATCACAGCGTCCTCCTACGAGCAGTACTTC,CASRDITASSYEQYF,TRBV7-2,NA,many,TRBJ2-7
TGTGCCAGCAGCTTAGGGCGGGCTATCTACAATGAGCAGTTCTTC,CASSLGRAIYNEQFF,TRBV7-9,NA,NA,TRBJ2-1
TGTGCCAGCAGTTTAAATAACATGAACACTGAAGCTTTCTTT,CASSLNNMNTEAFF,TRBV28,NA,few,TRBJ1-1
TGCAGTGCTAGAGATTCAACAGGGCGCAATCAGCCCCAGCATTTT,CSARDSTGRNQPQHF,TRBV20-1,NA,NA,TRBJ1-5
TGTGCCAGCAGCCGCAAGGACAGACCCACAGATACGCAGTATTTT,CASSRKDRPTDTQYF,TRBV14,NA,NA,TRBJ2-3
TGTGCCAGCAGTCGAGGGACAGGCCTCACCGGGGAGCTGTTTTTT,CASSRGTGLTGELFF,TRBV6-2/TRBV6-3,TRBD1,many,TRBJ2-2
TGTGCCAGCAGTTTGGGGACTAGCGGGTACCAAGAGACCCAGTACTTC,CASSLGTSGYQETQYF,TRBV12-3/TRBV12-4,TRBD2,NA,TRBJ2-5
TGTGCCAGCAGCTCCTTACTAGCGGGAAGATACAATGAGCAGTTCTTC,CASSSLLAGRYNEQFF,TRBV7-2,TRBD2,many,TRBJ2-1
TGTGCCTGGAGTATTGGTAACTATGGCTACACCTTC,CAWSIGNYGYTF,TRBV30,NA,few,TRBJ1-2
TGCAGTGCAGGTCGGACAGGGAGCTCCTACAATGAGCAGTTCTTC,CSAGRTGSSYNEQFF,TRBV20-1,TRBD1,NA,TRBJ2-1
TGCAGTGCCGTAAACAAAGACCAAGGGACTGAAGCTTTCTTT,CSAVNKDQGTEAFF,TRBV20-1,NA,many,TRBJ1-1
TGTGCCAGCAGCTTAGCGCTCTCGGACAGGGGGCTCTTAACTGAAGCTTTCTTT,CASSLALSDRGLLTEAFF,TRBV7-9,TRBD1,few,TRBJ1-1
TGTGCCAGCAGTTACCATAGGGCAGATACGCAGTATTTT,CASSYHRADTQYF,TRBV6-5,NA,many,TRBJ2-3
TGTGCCAGCAGCCCTGGGACAGAGAATGAGCAGTTCTTC,CASSPGTENEQFF,TRBV5-4,TRBD1,few,TRBJ2-1
TGTGCCAGCATCCCTTCCGCGCAAGATACGCAGTATTTT,CASIPSAQDTQYF,TRBV7-2,NA,many,TRBJ2-3
TGCAGTGCCGCAGGAACAACTAATGAAAAACTGTTTTTT,CSAAGTTNEKLFF,TRBV20-1,NA,few,TRBJ1-4
TGTGCCAGCAGTTTTCGACCGACGTATGGCTACACCTTC,CASSFRPTYGYTF,TRBV27,NA,few,TRBJ1-2
TGCAGTGCTAGTACGACATTAGGGGGACTGAACACTGAAGCTTTCTTT,CSASTTLGGLNTEAFF,TRBV20-1,NA,NA,TRBJ1-1
TGTGCCAGCAGCGTAGTGGAGTACACCGGGGAGCTGTTTTTT,CASSVVEYTGELFF,TRBV9,NA,NA,TRBJ2-2
TGTGCCATCAGTGCGTCAGGGGGGAATGGCTACACCTTC,CAISASGGNGYTF,TRBV10-3,TRBD1,few,TRBJ1-2
TGTGCCAGTAGCAAAAACTACGAGCAGTACTTC,CASSKNYEQYF,TRBV19,NA,few,TRBJ2-7
TGTGCCAGCAGCTTCCGAGGACTAGCTGCTAGTTCCGGGGAGCTGTTTTTT,CASSFRGLAASSGELFF,TRBV7-9,TRBD2,few,TRBJ2-2
TGTGCCAGCAGCCGGGGACAGGGGCTGGGCAATCAGCCCCAGCATTTT,CASSRGQGLGNQPQHF,TRBV5-6,TRBD1,NA,TRBJ1-5
TGTGCCACCAGTGATTTTGGAAATGAGCAGTTCTTC,CATSDFGNEQFF,TRBV24-1,NA,NA,TRBJ2-1
TGTGCCAGCAGCTTAGGACCGGCCGGACAGAATCAGCCCCAGCATTTT,CASSLGPAGQNQPQHF,TRBV7-9,NA,few,TRBJ1-5
TGTGCCAGCCGTCCATCTGGCGGGGGATTCAACGAGCAGTACTTC,CASRPSGGGFNEQYF,TRBV27,TRBD2,NA,TRBJ2-7
TGCGCCAGCAGCCAAGAAGTAGGACGGGGAGTTCGAGATACGCAGTATTTT,CASSQEVGRGVRDTQYF,TRBV4-1,NA,many,TRBJ2-3
TGTGCCAGCAGTGAGAGGGGGAGCTTCTCCTACAATGAGCAGTTCTTC,CASSERGSFSYNEQFF,TRBV6-4,NA,NA,TRBJ2-1
TGTGCCAGCAGCTTAGGGAGGAGACAGCCCCAGCATTTT,CASSLGRRQPQHF,TRBV7-2,NA,many,TRBJ1-5
TGTGCCAGCAGGCATACCGGGACAAATCGGCCTGGGGCCAACGTCCTGACTTTC,CASRHTGTNRPGANVLTF,TRBV7-3,NA,many,TRBJ2-6
TGTGCCAGCAGTTTTGGGCGGGAGCAGTTCTTC,CASSFGREQFF,TRBV12-3/TRBV12-4,NA,NA,TRBJ2-1
TGTGCCAGCAGCCATGGGACGGAAAGCACAGATACGCAGTATTTT,CASSHGTESTDTQYF,TRBV7-8,NA,many,TRBJ2-3
TGCAGCGTTGTACTCAGGGACTCCTACGAGCAGTACTTC,CSVVLRDSYEQYF,TRBV29-1,NA,few,TRBJ2-7
TGTGCCAGCAGCTGGGCCGCGGATACGCAGTATTTT,CASSWAADTQYF,TRBV11-2,NA,NA,TRBJ2-3
TGTGCCAGCAGTTCGAACCGGGACCTGACCTTCTACGAGCAGTACTTC,CASSSNRDLTFYEQYF,TRBV12-3/TRBV12-4,NA,few,TRBJ2-7
TGTGCCTGGAGTGTTATGGGAGGGCCGGGAGGGGAGCTGTTTTTT,CAWSVMGGPGGELFF,TRBV30,TRBD2,few,TRBJ2-2
TGTGCCACCAGCAGAGATATGGGGATGACGGATAACTATGGCTACACCTTC,CATSRDMGMTDNYGYTF,TRBV15,NA,few,TRBJ1-2
TGTGCCACCAGTGATTTGCTCCCCCCGGTTCTAGCGGGCACTAATGAGCAGTTCTTC,CATSDLLPPVLAGTNEQFF,TRBV24-1,TRBD2,once,TRBJ2-1